This entry concerns a single T cell receptor (beta chain). The data were taken from a study of control samples from healthy donors and cancer patients. CDR1 is MGHRA, CDR2 YSYEKL, per germline. Deletions cut 3 bases from V and 7 bases from J, with 10 bases between. The CDR3 covers 13 residues. TCRdb keeps only in-frame clones here, not all; method: immunoSEQ multiplex PCR. The sample consists of roughly 84,000 clones, about 89% of them appearing once. The chain combines TRBV4-1 with TRBJ1-5; D is perhaps TRBD1 (6 bases). Input material: blood. The TCR comes from a man between 45 and 60 years old in good health. The CDR3 bases are TGCGCCAGCAGCCAGGGGGGCGAGCAGCCCCAGCATTTT. It encodes CASSQGGEQPQHF.